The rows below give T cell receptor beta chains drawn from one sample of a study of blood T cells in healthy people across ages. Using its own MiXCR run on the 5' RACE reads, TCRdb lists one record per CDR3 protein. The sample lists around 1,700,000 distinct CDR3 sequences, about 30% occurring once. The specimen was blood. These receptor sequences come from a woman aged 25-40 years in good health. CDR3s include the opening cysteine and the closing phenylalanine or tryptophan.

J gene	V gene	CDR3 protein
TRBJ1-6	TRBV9	CASSATGTANNSPLHF
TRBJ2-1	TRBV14	CASSHKGAAEQFF
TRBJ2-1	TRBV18	CASSPPGSGGRNNEQFF
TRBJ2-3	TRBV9	CASSAHRVIGTDTQYF
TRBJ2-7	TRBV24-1	CATSERDGGEQYF
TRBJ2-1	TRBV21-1	CASSKWTSGGPNNEQFF
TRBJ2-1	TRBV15	CAASRERPGVGNEQFF
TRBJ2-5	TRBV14	CASSQGFRQIQETQYF
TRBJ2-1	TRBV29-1	CSASGSAYNEQFF
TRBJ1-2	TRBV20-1	CSARDRRSAGLCYGYTF
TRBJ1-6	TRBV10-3	CAISVRTDSPLHF
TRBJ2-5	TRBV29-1	CSFGQGGRQETQYF
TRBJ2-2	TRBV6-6	CASSYSLTGELFF
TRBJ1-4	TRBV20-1	CSARDPPGEKLFF
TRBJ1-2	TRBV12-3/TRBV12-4	CASGIGTVYGYTF
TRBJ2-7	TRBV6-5	CATLGGLWQYF
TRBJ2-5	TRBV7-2	CASSREVSLSETQYF
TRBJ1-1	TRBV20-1	CSATHVGSNTEAFF
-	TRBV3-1	CASSFRDRAGEQYF
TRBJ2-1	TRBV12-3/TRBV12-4	CASTRLGFYNEQFF
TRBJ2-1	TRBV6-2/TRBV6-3	CASSFIYGEQFF
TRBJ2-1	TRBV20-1	CSARVQGGSSYNEQFF